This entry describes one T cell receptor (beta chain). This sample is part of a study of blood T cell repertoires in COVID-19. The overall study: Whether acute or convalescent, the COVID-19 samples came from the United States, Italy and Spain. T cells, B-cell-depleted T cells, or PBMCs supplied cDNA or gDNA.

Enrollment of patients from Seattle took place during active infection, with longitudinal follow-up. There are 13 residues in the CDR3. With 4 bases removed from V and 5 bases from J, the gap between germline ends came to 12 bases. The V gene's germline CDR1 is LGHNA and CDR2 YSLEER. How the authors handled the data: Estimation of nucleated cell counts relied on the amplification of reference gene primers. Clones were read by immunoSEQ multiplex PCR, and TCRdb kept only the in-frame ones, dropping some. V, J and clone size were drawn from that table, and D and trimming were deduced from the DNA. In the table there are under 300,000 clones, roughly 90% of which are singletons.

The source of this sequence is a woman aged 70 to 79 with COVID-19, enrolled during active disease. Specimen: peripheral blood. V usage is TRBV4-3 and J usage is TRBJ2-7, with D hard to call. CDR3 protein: CASSPFLSDEQYF. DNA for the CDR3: TGCGCCAGCAGCCCCTTTCTATCGGACGAGCAGTACTTC.